This T cell receptor beta chain appears in the sequencing data of a study of T cells after posttransplantation cyclophosphamide. TCRdb keeps only in-frame clones here, not all; method: immunoSEQ multiplex PCR. The sample records tens of thousands of clones, around 91% being singletons. V lost 0 bases and J lost 6; bases outside the gene matches: 8. Germline CDR1 and CDR2: SQVTM and ANQGSEA. The CDR3 spans 16 residues. Material for sequencing was PBMCs. The clonotype originates from a woman in her forties or fifties in good health and a related stem cell transplant donor. This rearrangement joins TRBV29-1 to TRBJ2-1; 10 bases map to TRBD2. The CDR3 is CSVEDQLAGRGNEQFF. The CDR3 bases are TGCAGCGTTGAAGATCAACTAGCGGGACGCGGCAATGAGCAGTTCTTC.